This T cell receptor beta chain was captured by sequencing in a study of control samples from healthy donors and cancer patients. CDR1 KGHSH and CDR2 LQKENI come from the germline V gene. This CDR3 is 16 amino acids long. With 3 bases removed from V and 5 bases from J, the gap between germline ends came to 19 bases. The repertoire was sequenced with immunoSEQ multiplex PCR; TCRdb's copy has only in-frame clones and lacks some. The repertoire holds more than 110,000 clones, with just under 95% as singletons. This chain links TRBV18 with TRBJ1-1, with a weak D call TRBD1 (5 bases). Source material: blood. The sequence came from a young man in good health. The CDR3 region is CASSPLRGGSGTEAFF. The CDR3 DNA sequence: TGTGCCAGCTCACCTCTCCGGGGGGGGTCCGGGACTGAAGCTTTCTTT. Full variable domain (remainder filled in from reference TRBV18 and TRBJ1-1): NAGVMQNPRHLVRRRGQEARLRCSPMKGHSHVYWYRQLPEEGLKFMVYLQKENIIDESGMPKERFSAEFPKEGPSILRIQQVVRGDSAAYFCASSPLRGGSGTEAFFGQGTRLTVV.